This T cell receptor beta chain is drawn from a study of T cells in localized non-small cell lung cancer. General study findings and limits: Overall survival was longer when the density of T cells in the blood was higher. Tumor samples were not multi-region, leaving intratumor heterogeneity unexcluded. Uninvolved adjacent lung had the highest recorded T cell clonality, with tumor below it.

As concerns this clone: Its antigen is unknown.

The CDR3 has 15 residues. V lost 9 bases and J lost 2, with 20 bases in between. The germline CDR1 and CDR2 sequences are SGHRS and YFSETQ. The data were produced by immunoSEQ multiplex PCR, yet TCRdb's version contains in-frame clones alone and is incomplete. The sample gives some 30,000 clones, approximately 90% of which show up once; 4% to 5% is in the top ten. This clonotype originated in a male donor at least 60 years old with stage III lung adenocarcinoma. J is TRBJ2-5 and V is TRBV5-1; possible D gene TRBD1, 5 bases. The sequencing used peripheral blood, collected before any cancer treatment. CDR3 DNA sequence: TGCGCCACCTCCTTTTTGCTGGGGCCTCAAGAGACCCAGTACTTC. Translating gives CATSFLLGPQETQYF.